A selection of T cell receptor beta chains follows, all from one sample in a study of beta chain features in type 1 diabetes. Libraries were prepared by immunoSEQ multiplex PCR; TCRdb keeps only in-frame clonotypes and omits some of them. The table records fewer than 350,000 clones, about 15% of them present only once. Source material: naive CD4+ T cells from blood. The receptors shown here come from a man younger than 30 with type 1 diabetes. Both conserved end residues are trimmed from each CDR3.

j_gene: TRBJ2-5
v_gene: TRBV19
CDR3aa: ASSTGVRETQY

j_gene: TRBJ2-3
v_gene: TRBV9
CDR3aa: ASSVVAGGPDTQY

j_gene: TRBJ2-7
v_gene: TRBV11-2
CDR3aa: ASSLEIAAEQY

j_gene: TRBJ1-1
v_gene: TRBV28
CDR3aa: ASRAIVETGARDTEAF

j_gene: TRBJ2-7
v_gene: TRBV7-2
CDR3aa: ASSLGQGAYYEQY

j_gene: TRBJ2-7
v_gene: TRBV28
CDR3aa: ASSPPGLAPYEQY

j_gene: TRBJ1-1
v_gene: TRBV5-4
CDR3aa: ASSLVQGTEAF

j_gene: TRBJ2-7
v_gene: TRBV5-6
CDR3aa: ASSLDPDEQY

j_gene: TRBJ2-1
v_gene: TRBV4-1
CDR3aa: ASSPGGRSYNEQF

j_gene: TRBJ1-4
v_gene: TRBV18
CDR3aa: ASSPPGQEKLF

j_gene: TRBJ2-1
v_gene: TRBV2
CDR3aa: ASTGTSNEQF

j_gene: TRBJ2-1
v_gene: TRBV7-9
CDR3aa: ASSSGTSGYNEQF

j_gene: TRBJ2-1
v_gene: TRBV4-2
CDR3aa: ASSRRGTSVIGEQF

j_gene: TRBJ1-2
v_gene: TRBV18
CDR3aa: ASSPLPANYGYT

j_gene: TRBJ1-1
v_gene: TRBV13
CDR3aa: ASSSLWDRTSRRVNTEAF

j_gene: TRBJ2-3
v_gene: TRBV9
CDR3aa: ASSVGQLTDTQY

j_gene: TRBJ2-1
v_gene: TRBV30
CDR3aa: AWSVRGTPHNEQF

j_gene: TRBJ2-3
v_gene: TRBV18
CDR3aa: ASSLLATIRTDTQY

j_gene: TRBJ1-4
v_gene: TRBV29-1
CDR3aa: SAGQGNEKLF

j_gene: TRBJ1-6
v_gene: TRBV11-2
CDR3aa: ASSLVRGGTGPISLH

j_gene: TRBJ1-2
v_gene: TRBV7-2
CDR3aa: ASSLRQGPPGYT

j_gene: TRBJ2-5
v_gene: TRBV28
CDR3aa: ASSLYGGETQY

j_gene: TRBJ2-1
v_gene: TRBV6-1
CDR3aa: ATPRDSRDYNEQF

j_gene: TRBJ2-2
v_gene: TRBV29-1
CDR3aa: SVKGLRPTGELF

j_gene: TRBJ2-7
v_gene: TRBV2
CDR3aa: ASSLTSGSYEQY

j_gene: TRBJ2-7
v_gene: TRBV5-1
CDR3aa: ASSPRTSGHPYEKYEQY

j_gene: TRBJ2-7
v_gene: TRBV5-4
CDR3aa: ASSSGQGDLEQY

j_gene: TRBJ2-1
v_gene: TRBV9
CDR3aa: ASSVGRPNYNEQF

j_gene: TRBJ2-7
v_gene: TRBV7-2
CDR3aa: ASSLWRAGYEQY

j_gene: TRBJ2-3
v_gene: TRBV18
CDR3aa: ASSPPLRGADTQY

j_gene: TRBJ2-2
v_gene: TRBV29-1
CDR3aa: SAISGSNTGELF

j_gene: TRBJ2-4
v_gene: TRBV5-1
CDR3aa: ASSLIPGVEGIQY

j_gene: TRBJ2-1
v_gene: TRBV4-2
CDR3aa: ASSQYQEEF

j_gene: TRBJ1-1
v_gene: TRBV18
CDR3aa: ASSPGQNTEAF

j_gene: TRBJ2-7
v_gene: TRBV7-9
CDR3aa: ASSLQGATYEQY

j_gene: TRBJ2-3
v_gene: TRBV19
CDR3aa: ASSIAVPDTQY

j_gene: TRBJ2-1
v_gene: TRBV5-1
CDR3aa: ATSFEGGVDEQF

j_gene: TRBJ2-4
v_gene: TRBV27
CDR3aa: ASSLYGGYPPMAKNIQY

j_gene: TRBJ2-1
v_gene: TRBV5-6
CDR3aa: ASSLTVGRNNEQF

j_gene: TRBJ2-7
v_gene: TRBV6-1
CDR3aa: ASSEAGWTSYEQY

j_gene: TRBJ2-5
v_gene: TRBV11-2
CDR3aa: ASSLDRGETQY

j_gene: TRBJ2-1
v_gene: TRBV29-1
CDR3aa: SVDRVGYEQF

j_gene: TRBJ2-5
v_gene: TRBV15
CDR3aa: ATSGDRGLWETQY

j_gene: TRBJ1-6
v_gene: TRBV4-2
CDR3aa: ASSRGVPSGNSPLH

j_gene: TRBJ2-2
v_gene: TRBV9
CDR3aa: ASSVDQVFTGELF

j_gene: TRBJ2-1
v_gene: TRBV4-3
CDR3aa: ASSPLAGGLSSYNEQF

j_gene: TRBJ1-1
v_gene: TRBV18
CDR3aa: ASSPQDRGGAF

j_gene: TRBJ2-5
v_gene: TRBV30
CDR3aa: AWSLEETQY

j_gene: TRBJ1-1
v_gene: TRBV7-9
CDR3aa: ASSPRGDEAF

j_gene: TRBJ1-1
v_gene: TRBV29-1
CDR3aa: SVSRLHHDAEAF

j_gene: TRBJ2-3
v_gene: TRBV25-1
CDR3aa: ASNDRLTQY

j_gene: TRBJ2-5
v_gene: TRBV6-5
CDR3aa: ASSWDWGRETQY

j_gene: TRBJ1-5
v_gene: TRBV9
CDR3aa: ASSEGQGEQPQH

j_gene: TRBJ1-2
v_gene: TRBV18
CDR3aa: ASSPNDRRYGYT

j_gene: TRBJ2-5
v_gene: TRBV30
CDR3aa: AWREGWETQY